This TCR beta chain was recovered during a study of cytomegalovirus exposure and HLA in healthy donors. Assay: immunoSEQ multiplex PCR; the TCRdb copy retains only in-frame clones and omits some. The sample includes roughly 300,000 clones, approximately 90% of them seen just once. The CDR3 covers 16 residues. The germline gives CDR1 MDHEN, CDR2 SYDVKM. V was shortened by 6 bases and J by 7 bases, with 22 bases between the two germline ends. The rearrangement joins TRBV28 to TRBJ1-5, with D tentatively TRBD1 (5 bases). The clonotype was recovered from a woman in her 30s in good health and CMV-seropositive. The sequenced sample was PBMCs. CDR3: CASSRMGTGNEQPQHF. The CDR3, as DNA: TGTGCCAGCAGCCGAATGGGTACAGGAAATGAGCAGCCCCAGCATTTT. Complete variable domain (other parts from reference TRBV28 and TRBJ1-5): DVKVTQSSRYLVKRTGEKVFLECVQDMDHENMFWYRQDPGLGLRLIYFSYDVKMKEKGDIPEGYSVSREKKERFSLILESASTNQTSMYLCASSRMGTGNEQPQHFGDGTRLSIL.